The 18 T cell receptor beta chains below come from one sample, sequenced in a study of blood T cells in healthy people across ages. A second roughly 6 to 12 cycle PCR used barcoded and J-beta primers. MiXCR, run by TCRdb on the 5' RACE reads, gives a single entry per CDR3 protein. The data hold more than 800,000 distinct CDR3 sequences, with roughly 45% observed a single time. Input material: blood. The receptor source for this set is a woman aged 55-75 years in good health.

J is TRBJ2-7 and V is TRBV9; 12 bases fit TRBD1. Germline CDR1 and CDR2: SGDLS and YYNGEE. CDR3 size: 15 residues. V lost 1 base, J lost 6 bases, and 5 bases stayed unmatched. CDR3 nucleotides: TGTGCCAGCAGCGTAAGCGGGACAGGGGGCTTCGAGCAGTACTTC. Translated, it gives CASSVSGTGGFEQYF.

The genes are TRBV20-1 and TRBJ1-4; D is uncertain. This CDR3 is 16 amino acids long. Per the germline V gene, CDR1 is DFQATT and CDR2 is SNEGSKA (reference sequence). V shed 2 bases and J shed 0 bases, with 13 bases lying between them. The CDR3 sequence: CSARKSSETTNEKLFF. CDR3 DNA: TGCAGTGCTAGAAAGTCCTCCGAGACAACTAATGAAAAACTGTTTTTT.

The chain couples TRBV4-2 to TRBJ2-1, with D unclear. Trimming took 0 bases from V and 0 from J, leaving 12 bases between them. This CDR3 has 17 amino acids. CDR1 and CDR2 (germline): LGHNA, YNFKEQ. The CDR3 DNA reads TGTGCCAGCAGCCAAGAAACAGCGAGTGGCTCCTACAATGAGCAGTTCTTC. Encoded protein: CASSQETASGSYNEQFF.

The V gene is TRBV20-1, the J gene TRBJ2-1; 7 nucleotides line up with TRBD2. Germline CDR1 and CDR2: DFQATT and SNEGSKA (reference sequence). The CDR3 has 13 amino acids. V dropped 7 bases and J dropped 4; count of bases not matched to a gene: 7. CDR3 region: CSEASGPYNEQFF. CDR3 coding DNA: TGCAGTGAGGCTAGCGGACCGTACAATGAGCAGTTCTTC.

The chain combines TRBV12-3 or TRBV12-4 with TRBJ2-7; 12 positions agree with TRBD2. This CDR3 is 17 amino acids long. V trimming: 4 bases; J trimming: 0 bases; junction bases outside the gene matches: 7. The CDR3 coding sequence is TGTGCCAGCAGTTCCAAACGGACTAGCGGGATCTCCTACGAGCAGTACTTC. Protein: CASSSKRTSGISYEQYF.

V is TRBV27 and J is TRBJ1-6; D remains unclear. The CDR3 is 16 residues long. Trimming stripped 7 bases from V and 8 bases from J, with 21 bases between. Germline V gives CDR1 MNHEY, CDR2 SMNVEV (reference sequence). The CDR3 sequence: CASTNPSRGRDSPLHF. The CDR3, as DNA: TGTGCCAGCACCAACCCTTCCCGGGGTCGTGATTCACCCCTCCACTTT.

The V and J genes are TRBV5-1 and TRBJ2-7; D gene uncertain. Trimming pared 5 bases from V and 4 bases from J, leaving 19 bases between. The CDR3 contains 15 residues. Germline V lookup: CDR1 SGHRS, CDR2 YFSETQ. The CDR3 is CASRVRLGNDYEQYF. In nucleotides, the CDR3 is TGCGCCAGCAGGGTGCGGCTAGGGAACGATTACGAGCAGTACTTC.

J is TRBJ2-3 and V is TRBV11-3, with a possible D match to TRBD1 (5 bases). The V end was cut by 5 bases, the J end by 4 bases, with 13 bases between. The germline gives CDR1 SGHNT, CDR2 YENEEA. The CDR3 runs to 14 residues. The CDR3 sequence is CASSLMQGADTQYF. The DNA for the CDR3 is TGTGCCAGCAGCCTAATGCAGGGCGCAGATACGCAGTATTTT.

The chain carries TRBV20-1 and TRBJ1-2, with 8 nucleotides matching TRBD1. Germline loops: CDR1 DFQATT, CDR2 SNEGSKA (reference sequence). The CDR3 contains 15 residues. Here the CDR3 reads CRSETLLQGEYGYTF. CDR3 sequence (DNA): TGCAGATCTGAGACACTACTACAGGGGGAATATGGCTACACCTTC.

The chain couples TRBV12-3 or TRBV12-4 to TRBJ1-5, with D perhaps matching TRBD1 (5 bases). The CDR3 has 16 residues. V was shortened by 6 bases and J by 0 bases, with 15 bases between the two germline ends. The CDR3 DNA reads TGTGCCAGCAGCCCGGACACCAAGTATAGCAATCAGCCCCAGCATTTT. Protein product: CASSPDTKYSNQPQHF.

The sample holds a few counts of this clonotype. The gene calls are TRBV7-9 and TRBJ2-5; D gene ambiguous. CDR1 and CDR2 (germline): SEHNR, FQNEAQ (reference sequence). The CDR3 spans 13 residues. V shed 5 bases and J shed 0 bases, with 7 bases lying between them. CDR3 in amino acids: CASSLFDQETQYF. CDR3 DNA: TGTGCCAGCAGCCTGTTCGACCAAGAGACCCAGTACTTC.

The chain carries TRBV27 and TRBJ2-1; 7 positions agree with TRBD1. The trim removed 2 bases at V and 10 bases at J, leaving 11 bases unmatched. Per germline, CDR1 MNHEY and CDR2 SMNVEV (reference sequence). This CDR3 is 15 amino acids long. The CDR3 region is CASSLEGAPSSEQFF. The CDR3 DNA reads as TGTGCCAGCAGTTTAGAGGGGGCCCCATCCTCCGAGCAGTTCTTC.

The rearrangement joins TRBV6-5 to TRBJ2-2, with 7 bases lining up with TRBD1. The CDR3 spans 14 residues. J lost 0 bases, V lost 6 bases, and 1 base had no gene match. From germline, CDR1 is MNHEY and CDR2 SVGAGI. The CDR3 here is CASRTGPNTGELFF. The CDR3, as DNA: TGTGCCAGCAGGACAGGGCCGAACACCGGGGAGCTGTTTTTT.

This clonotype was observed a few times. The CDR3 bases are TGCAGTGCACGAGGGGGTGGAAGGGGGCGGACATCCTACGAGCAGTACTTC. Residues: CSARGGGRGRTSYEQYF. V and J are TRBV20-1 and TRBJ2-7, with 7 bases aligning to TRBD1. Germline V gives CDR1 DFQATT, CDR2 SNEGSKA (reference sequence). Trimming removed 6 bases from V and 1 base from J; junction bases left unmatched: 18. The CDR3 extends over 17 amino acids.

The sample holds a few counts of this clonotype. The chain has TRBV9 and TRBJ1-1; D is unclear. The CDR3 totals 13 residues. The germline CDR1 and CDR2 sequences are SGDLS and YYNGEE. The V end was cut by 4 bases, the J end by 2 bases, with 9 bases between. The CDR3 DNA follows: TGTGCCAGCAGCCCCAGCGGCAACACTGAAGCTTTCTTT. This codes for CASSPSGNTEAFF.

The chain combines TRBV4-1 with TRBJ1-4, with D hard to call. Germline-derived CDR1 and CDR2 are MGHRA and YSYEKL. The CDR3 length is 15 residues. The V end was cut by 1 base, the J end by 7 bases, with 13 bases between. The CDR3 sequence: CASSQVTGRFEKLFF. CDR3 DNA sequence: TGCGCCAGCAGCCAAGTCACCGGACGGTTTGAAAAACTGTTTTTT.

This clonotype showed up just a few times. The J gene is TRBJ2-7, the V gene TRBV7-8; TRBD2 matches 13 bases. The CDR3 is made up of 16 amino acids. J lost 4 bases, V lost 5 bases, and 8 bases had no gene match. Germline lookup yields CDR1 SGHVS and CDR2 FQNEAQ. CDR3 sequence reads: CASSVSGLAGNYEQYF. CDR3 nucleotide sequence: TGTGCCAGCAGCGTCTCGGGACTAGCGGGAAATTACGAGCAGTACTTC. The full variable domain, with the rest looked up from reference TRBV7-8 and TRBJ2-7, is GAGVSQSPRYKVAKRGQDVALRCDPISGHVSLFWYQQALGQGPEFLTYFQNEAQLDKSGLPSDRFFAERPEGSVSTLKIQRTQQEDSAVYLCASSVSGLAGNYEQYFGPGTRLTVT.

This clonotype has a handful of counts. The chain is built from TRBV24-1 and TRBJ2-7; no clear D gene. Germline-derived CDR1 and CDR2 are KGHDR and SFDVKD. The CDR3 totals 14 residues. Between the trimmed V and J ends, which lost 9 bases and 3 bases, there was a span of 17 bases. DNA of the CDR3: TGTGCCACCGATCCTGTAGTTCTCATCTACGAGCAGTACTTC. Translating gives CATDPVVLIYEQYF.